These 3 T cell receptor beta chains were all obtained from the same sample, sequenced in a study of shared clonotypes between healthy human individuals. The table came from immunoSEQ multiplex PCR; TCRdb's copy has only in-frame clones and leaves some out. Here the sample spans millions of clones, 85% to 95% being singletons. Sequencing was done on a sample of naive CD4+ T cells sorted from blood. The subset is: CD45RA+ positively selected. The receptors were sampled from a man between 18 and 29 years old in good health.

The gene calls are TRBV5-1 and TRBJ2-5; no firm D call. Trimming removed 1 base from V and 7 bases from J, with 14 bases in between. The CDR3 is 14 amino acids. Germline V gene data show CDR1 as SGHRS and CDR2 as YFSETQ. Here the CDR3 reads CASSLSRSRVTQYF. The CDR3 DNA reads as TGCGCCAGCAGCTTGAGCAGGTCCCGGGTGACCCAGTACTTC.

The rearrangement uses TRBV15 and TRBJ1-1, with a weak D call TRBD1 (6 bases). Trimming cost V 1 base and J 4 bases, with 13 bases left between them. CDR1 is LNHNV and CDR2 is YYDKDF in the germline V gene (reference sequence). The CDR3 is 15 amino acids. This CDR3 is CATSRVQGIGTEAFF. The DNA of the CDR3 is TGTGCCACCAGCAGAGTACAGGGCATTGGCACTGAAGCTTTCTTT.

The chain is built from TRBV15 and TRBJ1-1; possible D gene TRBD1, 5 bases. The CDR3 has 15 amino acids. The V gene's germline CDR1 is LNHNV and CDR2 YYDKDF (reference sequence). V lost 1 base and J lost 5, with 14 bases in between. The DNA for the CDR3 is TGTGCCACCAGCAGAGGTGGGGGGACTCCTACTGAAGCTTTCTTT. Protein sequence: CATSRGGGTPTEAFF.